The 29 T cell receptor beta chains presented below share a single source sample, sequenced in a study of cytomegalovirus exposure and HLA in healthy donors (TCRdb year 2017). Libraries were prepared through the immunoSEQ multiplex PCR assay. The multiplex PCR relied on a mix of 60 forward primers for TCR Vbeta segments and 13 reverse primers for TCR Jbeta segments. Entries here come from immuneACCESS through TCRdb and include only in-frame sequences with V and J called. Some clones fail to appear in such tables; in the studies checked, an unresolved V gene covers under half of the shortfall, and the cause of the remainder is unknown. Within this sample are 99,000 or so clones, with about 85% of them counted one time only. The ten largest clonotypes hold more than 3% of the sample. Sequenced sample: PBMCs. These receptors all come from a female donor in good health and CMV-seropositive.

The chain combines TRBV6-5 with TRBJ2-1; the match to TRBD1 covers 7 bases. Germline assignment: CDR1 MNHEY and CDR2 SVGAGI. The CDR3 covers 16 residues. Trimming took 0 bases from V and 3 from J; bases not matched to a gene: 5. The CDR3 DNA reads TGTGCCAGCAGTTACTCCCTGACAGGGCTCTACAATGAGCAGTTCTTC. It specifies CASSYSLTGLYNEQFF.

Concerning this clone itself: The junction differs from germline at one of its ends, possibly a read error. V and J are TRBV7-9 and TRBJ2-1, with 8 nucleotides matching TRBD2. The CDR3 contains 16 residues. The germline CDR1 and CDR2 sequences are SEHNR and FQNEAQ (reference sequence). The CDR3 spells CARSLLGTSSYNEQFF. CDR3 bases: TGTGCCCGCAGCTTACTCGGGACTAGCTCCTACAATGAGCAGTTCTTC.

The rearrangement uses TRBV15 and TRBJ1-5; D is unresolved. The CDR3 runs 15 residues. CDR1 is LNHNV and CDR2 is YYDKDF in the germline V gene (reference sequence). The V end lost 4 bases, the J end lost 0 bases, and 10 bases lay between the germline ends. This chain's CDR3 is CATSNGRISNQPQHF. The CDR3 nucleotides read TGTGCCACCAGCAATGGCAGAATTAGCAATCAGCCCCAGCATTTT.

The CDR3 DNA reads as TGTGCCAGCACGGCGGTCAGGGGAGTTGAAAAACTGTTTTTT. Translated, it gives CASTAVRGVEKLFF. V gene TRBV6-5 combines with J gene TRBJ1-4, with D perhaps matching TRBD1 (6 bases). Germline CDR1 and CDR2: MNHEY and SVGAGI. V lost 7 bases and J 7 bases, leaving 16 bases between the germline ends. This CDR3 contains 14 residues.

This rearrangement joins TRBV6-5 to TRBJ2-5; 9 bases align to TRBD2. Unmatched junction bases numbered 5, after V lost 2 bases and J lost 4 bases. The CDR3 spans 15 residues. Per the germline V gene, CDR1 is MNHEY and CDR2 is SVGAGI. CDR3 in DNA: TGTGCCAGCAGTTACCTACGCGGGAGGGTAGAGACCCAGTACTTC. It specifies CASSYLRGRVETQYF.

On this clone: This sample includes further DNA sequences coding for the same CDR3. The chain is built from TRBV10-2 and TRBJ2-3; 8 bases line up with TRBD2. With V trimmed by 6 bases and J by 1 base, 6 bases remained unmatched. The CDR3 spans 15 residues. Germline CDR1 and CDR2: WSHSY and SAAADI. The CDR3 sequence is CASRPTSGRTDTQYF. CDR3 DNA: TGCGCCAGCAGGCCTACTAGCGGACGCACAGATACGCAGTATTTT.

This clone was picked up a small number of times. The CDR3 nucleotides are TGCAGCGTTGAAGCGAAGGGGGCGAACACTGAAGCTTTCTTT. This translates into CSVEAKGANTEAFF. This chain uses TRBV29-1 with TRBJ1-1; TRBD1 agrees at 7 bases. V trimming: 1 base; J trimming: 1 base; junction bases outside the gene matches: 3. The CDR3 length is 14 residues. Germline V gene sequence: CDR1 SQVTM, CDR2 ANQGSEA.

The rearrangement links TRBV6-6 to TRBJ1-5; 7 bases align to TRBD1. Germline assignment: CDR1 MNHNY and CDR2 SVGAGI (reference sequence). The CDR3 contains 12 residues. The V segment lost 6 bases and the J segment 9 bases; nucleotides outside the gene matches: 5. Written as DNA, the CDR3 is TGTGCCAGCAGAGAAGGGGGCTTGCCCCAGCATTTT. Protein: CASREGGLPQHF.

The V gene is TRBV6-5, the J gene TRBJ2-7, with 10 bases matching TRBD1. This CDR3 has 14 residues. CDR1 and CDR2 from the germline V gene are MNHEY and SVGAGI. V gave up 5 bases and J gave up 6 bases; unmatched junction bases: 7. The CDR3 DNA sequence: TGTGCCAGCAGTATCCGGGACAGGGGTTCCGAGCAGTACTTC. Its protein is CASSIRDRGSEQYF.

This clone showed up just a few times. The CDR3 sequence: CASSYSRTGSGNTIYF. CDR3 nucleotides: TGTGCCAGCAGTTACTCGAGGACAGGGTCTGGAAACACCATATATTTT. The chain employs TRBV6-5 and TRBJ1-3; 8 nucleotides agree with TRBD1. The CDR3 covers 16 residues. V dropped 0 bases and J dropped 1; count of bases not matched to a gene: 2. Germline-derived CDR1 and CDR2 are MNHEY and SVGAGI.

The chain has TRBV27 and TRBJ2-5; D perhaps matches TRBD2 (6 bases). Trimming left V 2 bases short and J 0 bases short, with 10 bases between. The V gene's germline CDR1 is MNHEY and CDR2 SMNVEV (reference sequence). The length of the CDR3 is 15 residues. The CDR3 protein is CASSLTSTYQETQYF. As DNA, the CDR3 is TGTGCCAGCAGTTTAACTAGCACCTACCAAGAGACCCAGTACTTC.

This rearrangement joins TRBV5-6 to TRBJ2-7; D not certain. The CDR3 sequence is 16 residues long. Between the trimmed V and J ends, which lost 0 bases and 5 bases, there was a span of 18 bases. CDR1 and CDR2 (germline): SGHDT, YYEEEE. This CDR3 is CASSLDSGRVHHEQYF. In DNA form, the CDR3 reads TGTGCCAGCAGCTTGGACTCCGGCCGGGTGCACCACGAGCAGTACTTC.

This sequence joins TRBV4-1 and TRBJ2-5; TRBD1 matches 7 bases. The J call may be faulty, since TRBJ2-7 better matches the DNA end. This CDR3 is built from 16 residues. Germline V CDR1 and CDR2: MGHRA, YSYEKL. The CDR3 loop reads CASSQTGQRDSYEQYF. CDR3 coding DNA: TGCGCCAGCAGCCAAACGGGACAGCGAGACTCCTACGAGCAGTACTTC.

This clone was recorded a few times. V gene TRBV4-1 combines with J gene TRBJ2-7; TRBD2 might be the D (5 bases). Germline CDR1 MGHRA, CDR2 YSYEKL. Trimming left V 6 bases short and J 2 bases short, with 14 bases between. The CDR3 totals 14 residues. The CDR3 here is CASSSPGGTYEQYF. The CDR3 nucleotides read TGCGCCAGCAGTTCCCCCGGAGGCACCTACGAGCAGTACTTC.

The J gene is TRBJ2-7, the V gene TRBV7-9; 7 bases match TRBD1. This CDR3 has 14 residues. The ends lost 4 bases at V and 0 bases at J; junction bases unmatched: 3. Per the germline V gene, CDR1 is SEHNR and CDR2 is FQNEAQ (reference sequence). The CDR3 is CASSSGTASYEQYF. The DNA of the CDR3 is TGTGCCAGCAGCTCCGGGACAGCCTCCTACGAGCAGTACTTC. Together with reference TRBV7-9 and TRBJ2-7, the CDR3 gives the full variable domain: DTGVSQNPRHKITKRGQNVTFRCDPISEHNRLYWYRQTLGQGPEFLTYFQNEAQLEKSRLLSDRFSAERPKGSFSTLEIQRTEQGDSAMYLCASSSGTASYEQYFGPGTRLTVT.

The chain employs TRBV5-6 and TRBJ1-1; D is ambiguous. The germline V and J ends were trimmed by 0 bases and 2 bases, with 14 bases remaining between them. CDR1 SGHDT and CDR2 YYEEEE come from the germline V gene. This CDR3 region has 16 residues. The CDR3 loop is CASSLAGEKPNTEAFF. CDR3 in DNA: TGTGCCAGCAGCTTGGCCGGGGAGAAACCAAACACTGAAGCTTTCTTT.

The chain is built from TRBV23-1 and TRBJ2-7, with 10 bases lining up with TRBD1. TRBV23-1 is treated as an ORF (open reading frame) with a function not yet certain. The V segment lost 2 bases and the J segment 4 bases; nucleotides outside the gene matches: 14. CDR3 length: 18 amino acids. The CDR3 DNA reads as TGCGCCAGCAGTCAACCCGGGACAGGGGCCGGTAACGGGTACGAGCAGTACTTC. Protein sequence: CASSQPGTGAGNGYEQYF.

The rearrangement links TRBV11-2 to TRBJ2-1; 10 bases line up with TRBD2. The CDR3 runs 15 residues. Germline assignment: CDR1 SGHAT and CDR2 FQNNGV. The junction had 3 bases not matched to a gene; V was cut back by 5 bases and J by 2 bases. CDR3 in DNA: TGTGCCAGCAGCGGGACTAGCGAGCCCTACAATGAGCAGTTCTTC. Translating gives CASSGTSEPYNEQFF.

The CDR3 is CASSPPKVTGAIWDTGELFF. CDR3 in DNA: TGTGCCAGCAGTCCCCCGAAGGTCACAGGGGCGATTTGGGACACCGGGGAGCTGTTTTTT. This chain links TRBV28 with TRBJ2-2; 7 bases line up with TRBD1. Germline-derived CDR1 and CDR2 are MDHEN and SYDVKM. V was pared by 5 bases and J by 3 bases, with 21 bases of the junction left unmatched. This CDR3 is 20 amino acids long.

This chain joins TRBV28 and TRBJ2-7, with a tentative D call TRBD2 (5 bases). Germline values: CDR1 MDHEN, CDR2 SYDVKM. With 8 bases removed from V and 0 bases from J, the gap between germline ends came to 17 bases. The CDR3 length is 15 residues. CDR3 in amino acids: CASRTPKTSSYEQYF. CDR3 bases: TGTGCCAGCCGGACGCCCAAAACTAGCTCCTACGAGCAGTACTTC.

The chain carries TRBV5-1 and TRBJ1-2; 7 bases fit TRBD1. Looked up from germline, CDR1 is SGHRS and CDR2 is YFSETQ. J gave up 2 bases and V 4 bases, and 2 bases lay outside the gene matches. This CDR3 has 13 residues. The CDR3 sequence: CASSTDRNYGYTF. The DNA of the CDR3 is TGCGCCAGCAGCACGGACAGGAACTATGGCTACACCTTC.

The chain carries TRBV10-3 and TRBJ1-5, with D tentatively TRBD1 (5 bases). Germline CDR1 ENHRY, CDR2 SYGVKD. Deletions cut 0 bases from V and 5 bases from J, with 5 bases between. The length of the CDR3 is 13 residues. In nucleotides, the CDR3 is TGTGCCATCAGTGAGTCAGGGGATCAGCCCCAGCATTTT. Translation gives CAISESGDQPQHF.

The chain is built from TRBV5-1 and TRBJ2-1; no definite D call. Trimming stripped 0 bases from V and 4 bases from J, with 5 bases between. Germline CDR1 SGHRS, CDR2 YFSETQ. The CDR3 sequence is 13 residues long. CDR3 protein: CASSLDGYNEQFF. CDR3 in DNA: TGCGCCAGCAGCTTGGACGGGTACAATGAGCAGTTCTTC.

In this sample, this clone turned up once. The rearrangement joins TRBV25-1 to TRBJ2-7; the D is unclear. The V end lost 3 bases, the J end lost 2 bases, and 8 bases lay between the germline ends. Germline V gives CDR1 MGHDK, CDR2 SYGVNS. The CDR3 spans 13 residues. The DNA of the CDR3 is TGTGCCAGCAGTGATAGTCTTCCCTACGAGCAGTACTTC. Amino acid sequence: CASSDSLPYEQYF.

The genes are TRBV5-1 and TRBJ2-3; TRBD1 matches 12 bases. The CDR3 sequence is 18 residues long. Germline V gene lookup returns CDR1 SGHRS and CDR2 YFSETQ. Unmatched junction bases numbered 11, after V lost 5 bases and J lost 1 base. The CDR3 coding sequence is TGCGCCAGCAGACCCGGGACAGGGGGCTTTCTGGGCACAGATACGCAGTATTTT. Protein sequence: CASRPGTGGFLGTDTQYF.

This clone was seen just once. The chain links TRBV10-3 to TRBJ1-3, with D possibly matching TRBD1 (6 bases). The V gene lost 9 bases and the J gene lost 4 bases, with 10 bases spanning the gap. The CDR3 spans 12 residues. Germline V CDR1 and CDR2: ENHRY, SYGVKD. In DNA form, the CDR3 reads TGTGCCATACAGGGTACAGGAAACACCATATATTTT. Its translation is CAIQGTGNTIYF.

V gene TRBV6-1 combines with J gene TRBJ2-1, with TRBD2 identical over 11 bases. Germline V CDR1 and CDR2: MNHNS, SASEGT. This CDR3 comprises 15 residues. V was pared by 3 bases and J by 5 bases, with 3 bases of the junction left unmatched. The CDR3 DNA reads as TGTGCCAGCAGTGATCTGACTAGCGGGGACAATGAGCAGTTCTTC. Its protein product is CASSDLTSGDNEQFF.

This rearrangement joins TRBV5-1 to TRBJ2-1, with TRBD1 matching 11 bases. This CDR3 has 17 residues. J was trimmed by 0 bases and V by 3 bases; bases with no gene match: 5. Germline CDR1 is SGHRS and CDR2 is YFSETQ. This CDR3 is CASSYAGTGGSYNEQFF. The DNA of the CDR3 is TGCGCCAGCAGCTACGCCGGGACAGGGGGCTCCTACAATGAGCAGTTCTTC.

V is TRBV11-2 and J is TRBJ1-1; 9 nucleotides match TRBD1. Germline loops: CDR1 SGHAT, CDR2 FQNNGV. CDR3 length: 13 residues. V was pared by 5 bases and J by 11 bases, with 9 bases of the junction left unmatched. CDR3 coding DNA: TGTGCCAGCAGCCCCAGGACAGGGGCCGGGGCTTTCTTT. It specifies CASSPRTGAGAFF.